This is a list of T cell receptor beta chains from one sample in a study of T-cell reconstitution after alpha-beta-depleted transplantation in children. TCRdb recomputed calls from the PCR reads with MiXCR, one row per CDR3 protein. The table lists a few hundred thousand distinct CDR3 sequences, 10% of them singletons. Source: PBMCs from the stem cell graft donor, taken from the stem cell graft. Receptors originate from a human donor who donated a stem cell graft to a child with acute lymphoblastic leukemia. The CDR3 runs from the conserved cysteine through the conserved F or W. A D gene is named only where the DNA matches it firmly. Clone size is stated in some rows and not others, as once, few, many or a class when expanded.

J | D | V | size | CDR3 | DNA
TRBJ2-7 | NA | TRBV6-6 | many | CASRDRDYEQYF | TGTGCCAGCAGGGACCGAGACTACGAGCAGTACTTC
TRBJ2-3 | NA | TRBV6-4 | many | CASSDSEKTTDTQYF | TGTGCCAGCAGTGACTCGGAAAAAACTACAGATACGCAGTATTTT
TRBJ1-2 | NA | TRBV7-9 | few | CASSLVSGGFNYGYTF | TGTGCCAGCAGCTTAGTGTCGGGCGGATTTAACTATGGCTACACCTTC
TRBJ2-1 | NA | TRBV20-1 | NA | CSARDTGVRSYNEQFF | TGCAGTGCTAGAGATACGGGAGTAAGGTCCTACAATGAGCAGTTCTTC
TRBJ2-4 | TRBD2 | TRBV3-1 | few | CASSQEAASGVLAKNIQYF | TGTGCCAGCAGCCAAGAGGCGGCTAGCGGGGTCCTAGCCAAAAACATTCAGTACTTC
TRBJ2-1 | TRBD2 | TRBV4-3 | many | CASSQEWEGSGYNEQFF | TGCGCCAGCAGCCAAGAATGGGAGGGATCGGGCTACAATGAGCAGTTCTTC
TRBJ2-5 | NA | TRBV5-1 | NA | CASSFSGVYQETQYF | TGCGCCAGCAGCTTTAGCGGAGTGTACCAAGAGACCCAGTACTTC
TRBJ1-2 | TRBD1 | TRBV4-1 | NA | CASSLSPLQGAHGYTF | TGCGCCAGCAGCCTTTCTCCTTTACAGGGGGCCCATGGCTACACCTTC
TRBJ2-1 | TRBD2 | TRBV7-2 | many | CASSLGGGRRNEQFF | TGTGCCAGCAGCTTAGGGGGGGGAAGGCGGAATGAGCAGTTCTTC
TRBJ1-2 | NA | TRBV12-3/TRBV12-4 | many | CASSLWREGYTF | TGTGCCAGCAGTTTATGGAGGGAGGGCTACACCTTC
TRBJ2-7 | NA | TRBV7-2 | NA | CASSLASLARTHPYEQYF | TGTGCCAGCAGCTTAGCTTCGCTAGCGCGCACCCACCCCTACGAGCAGTACTTC